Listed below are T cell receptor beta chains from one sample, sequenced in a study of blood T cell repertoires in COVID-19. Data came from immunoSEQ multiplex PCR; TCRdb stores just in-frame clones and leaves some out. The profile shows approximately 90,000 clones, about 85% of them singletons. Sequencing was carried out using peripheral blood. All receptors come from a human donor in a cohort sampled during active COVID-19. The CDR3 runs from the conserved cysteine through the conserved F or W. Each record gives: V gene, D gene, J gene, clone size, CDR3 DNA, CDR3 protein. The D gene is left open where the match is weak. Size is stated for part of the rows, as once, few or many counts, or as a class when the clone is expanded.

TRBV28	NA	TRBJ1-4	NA	TGTGCCAGCAGGAAAACGGGTCTATCTAATGAAAAACTGTTTTTT	CASRKTGLSNEKLFF
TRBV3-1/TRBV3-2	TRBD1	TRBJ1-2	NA	TGTGCCAGCAGCCGATCAGGGACAGGAGTGGGCTACACCTTC	CASSRSGTGVGYTF
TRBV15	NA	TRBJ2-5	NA	TGTGCCACCAGCAGAGGGCAGCAAGAGACCCAGTACTTC	CATSRGQQETQYF
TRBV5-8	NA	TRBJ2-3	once	TGTGCCAGCAGCTTGGGACAGTCCACAGATACGCAGTATTTT	CASSLGQSTDTQYF
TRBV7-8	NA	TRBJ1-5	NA	TGTGCCAGCAGCTTAGAGGGGGTGGGGAATCAGCCCCAGCATTTT	CASSLEGVGNQPQHF
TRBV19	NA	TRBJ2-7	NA	TGTGCCAGTAGTATGGACAACTCCTACGAGCAGTACTTC	CASSMDNSYEQYF
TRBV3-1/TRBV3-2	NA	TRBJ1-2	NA	TGTGCCAGCAGCCAAGATCCAGGCCGCTGGGACTATGGCTACACCTTC	CASSQDPGRWDYGYTF
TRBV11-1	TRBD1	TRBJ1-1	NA	TGTGCCAGCAGCTTAACAGGGGGGCTCTCTGAAGCTTTCTTT	CASSLTGGLSEAFF
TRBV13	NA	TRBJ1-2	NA	TGTGCCAGCAGCTTATCGGGTGTCGGCTACACCTTC	CASSLSGVGYTF
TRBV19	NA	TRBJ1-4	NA	TGTGCCAGTAGTGCCTCGGGGGTCTCTAATGAAAAACTGTTTTTT	CASSASGVSNEKLFF
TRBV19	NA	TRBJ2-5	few	TGTGCCAGTAGTAGCAGCCAAGAGACCCAGTACTTC	CASSSSQETQYF
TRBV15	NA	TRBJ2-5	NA	TGTGCCACCAAGGTATCGCCGCCGGGGGGCCGAGAGACCCAGTACTTC	CATKVSPPGGRETQYF
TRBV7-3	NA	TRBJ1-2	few	TGTGCCAGCAGCTTACAAGGGCCGGGCACAGGTTCTGGCTACACCTTC	CASSLQGPGTGSGYTF
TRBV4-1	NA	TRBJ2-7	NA	TGCGCCAGCACCCTCCTCGTCGGAGGGGCCCCCTACGAGCAGTACTTC	CASTLLVGGAPYEQYF
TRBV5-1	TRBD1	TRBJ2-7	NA	TGCGCCAGCAGCTTGGTGGACAGGGGAGACGAGCAGTACTTC	CASSLVDRGDEQYF
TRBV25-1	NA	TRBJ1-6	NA	TGTGCCAGCCGCGGGGTGGTAGGGAAGGACTCCTATAATTCACCCCTCCACTTT	CASRGVVGKDSYNSPLHF
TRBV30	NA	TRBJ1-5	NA	TGTGCCTGGAGTACTAGGGAAAATCAGCCCCAGCATTTT	CAWSTRENQPQHF
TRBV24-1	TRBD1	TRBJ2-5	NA	TGTGCCACCGGACAGGGGGCTTCTCAAGAGACCCAGTACTTC	CATGQGASQETQYF
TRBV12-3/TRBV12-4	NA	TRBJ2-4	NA	TGTGCCAGCAGTTACTCTACCAACATTCAGTACTTC	CASSYSTNIQYF
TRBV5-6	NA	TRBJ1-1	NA	TGTGCCAGCAGCTTGGGGCCCAGTGCGGGCACTGAAGCTTTCTTT	CASSLGPSAGTEAFF
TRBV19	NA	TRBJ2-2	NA	TGTGCCAGTAGTACAGGGATTACCGGGGAGCTGTTTTTT	CASSTGITGELFF
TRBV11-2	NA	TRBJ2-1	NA	TGTGCCAGCAGCTTAGATTTCAGTAATGAGCAGTTCTTC	CASSLDFSNEQFF
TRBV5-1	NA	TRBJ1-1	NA	TGCGCCAGCAGCTTCCGGAGCGGCACTGAAGCTTTCTTT	CASSFRSGTEAFF
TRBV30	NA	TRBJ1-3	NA	TGTGCCTGGAGTGGGGGGCCTGGAAACACCATATATTTT	CAWSGGPGNTIYF
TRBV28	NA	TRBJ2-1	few	TGTGCCAGCAGTTCCCCTGAGCGTTCTGGATACAATGAGCAGTTCTTC	CASSSPERSGYNEQFF